This passage covers 26 T cell receptor beta chains from one sample sequenced in a study of blood T cell repertoires in COVID-19. Sequencing used immunoSEQ multiplex PCR; TCRdb keeps in-frame clones, though not all of them. In the table there are 49,000 or so clones, over 75% of which are singletons. Sequenced: peripheral blood. The receptors come from a man in his fifties with acute or convalescent COVID-19.

This clone was recorded only once. The genes are TRBV10-3 and TRBJ1-1, with D hard to call. With 3 bases removed from V and 5 bases from J, the gap between germline ends came to 16 bases. This CDR3 region has 15 residues. Per the germline V gene, CDR1 is ENHRY and CDR2 is SYGVKD. The CDR3 DNA sequence: TGTGCCATCAGTGAACTTGGCCAGCCGGGAACTGAAGCTTTCTTT. Its translation: CAISELGQPGTEAFF.

The chain combines TRBV11-3 with TRBJ2-1, with 11 bases identical to TRBD2. Trimming at V came to 5 bases and at J to 7 bases, leaving 7 bases not matched to a gene. Germline lookup yields CDR1 SGHNT and CDR2 YENEEA. The CDR3 has 15 amino acids. Here the CDR3 reads CASSPRLAGKNEQFF. CDR3 nucleotides: TGTGCCAGCAGCCCTAGACTAGCGGGGAAGAATGAGCAGTTCTTC.

The chain has TRBV28 and TRBJ1-2; D remains unclear. Germline assignment: CDR1 MDHEN and CDR2 SYDVKM. The ends were cut back, 5 bases at V and 5 bases at J, with 12 bases in the middle. The CDR3 is 13 amino acids. Here the CDR3 reads CASSPVSNYGYTF. DNA of the CDR3: TGTGCCAGCAGTCCGGTTTCGAATTATGGCTACACCTTC.

This clone was seen more than once but under ten times. The chain combines TRBV27 with TRBJ1-2; D may be TRBD1 (6 bases). Per the germline V gene, CDR1 is MNHEY and CDR2 is SMNVEV (reference sequence). The CDR3 has 16 amino acids. Between the trimmed V and J ends, which lost 2 bases and 6 bases, there was a span of 19 bases. The CDR3 DNA is TGTGCCAGCAGTTTAAGGCTGGGACACCACATTGATGGCTACACCTTC. It yields the protein CASSLRLGHHIDGYTF.

J is TRBJ1-2 and V is TRBV7-9; D is undetermined. The CDR3 contains 13 residues. Deletions cut 5 bases from V and 5 bases from J, with 12 bases between. Germline lookup yields CDR1 SEHNR and CDR2 FQNEAQ (reference sequence). CDR3 nucleotides: TGTGCCAGCAGCCGAGGATTTATATATGGCTACACCTTC. This encodes CASSRGFIYGYTF. Combining the CDR3 with reference TRBV7-9 and TRBJ1-2 gives the whole variable domain DTGVSQNPRHKITKRGQNVTFRCDPISEHNRLYWYRQTLGQGPEFLTYFQNEAQLEKSRLLSDRFSAERPKGSFSTLEIQRTEQGDSAMYLCASSRGFIYGYTFGSGTRLTVV.

This chain links TRBV5-6 with TRBJ2-5, with D unresolved. Germline CDR1 SGHDT, CDR2 YYEEEE. CDR3 length: 13 amino acids. V dropped 2 bases and J dropped 0 bases, with 5 bases sitting between them. The CDR3 DNA is TGTGCCAGCAGCTTCTTCTACCAAGAGACCCAGTACTTC. Translated: CASSFFYQETQYF.

The chain couples TRBV19 to TRBJ1-4; the match to TRBD1 covers 7 bases. This CDR3 region has 14 residues. The V segment lost 3 bases and the J segment 8 bases; nucleotides outside the gene matches: 6. Looked up from germline, CDR1 is LNHDA and CDR2 is SQIVND (reference sequence). The CDR3 is CASSIGTAIEKLFF. In DNA, the CDR3 is TGTGCCAGTAGTATCGGGACAGCTATAGAAAAACTGTTTTTT. Full variable domain (rest looked up from reference TRBV19 and TRBJ1-4): DGGITQSPKYLFRKEGQNVTLSCEQNLNHDAMYWYRQDPGQGLRLIYYSQIVNDFQKGDIAEGYSVSREKKESFPLTVTSAQKNPTAFYLCASSIGTAIEKLFFGSGTQLSVL.

This chain uses TRBV5-4 with TRBJ1-6; 7 positions match TRBD1. CDR1 and CDR2 (germline): SGHNT, YYREEE (reference sequence). The CDR3 spans 14 residues. Germline trimming cut 0 bases from V and 8 bases from J; bases unmatched to any gene: 2. CDR3 DNA: TGTGCCAGCAGCTTGGACAGGGGTGATTCACCCCTCCACTTT. Translation gives CASSLDRGDSPLHF.

This clone showed up just a few times. This sequence joins TRBV18 and TRBJ2-1, with D maybe TRBD2 (5 bases). Germline CDR1 KGHSH, CDR2 LQKENI. V lost 0 bases and J lost 2, with 11 bases in between. The CDR3 covers 16 residues. CDR3 DNA: TGTGCCAGCTCACCACCGGGCGGGCTTACCTACAATGAGCAGTTCTTC. Protein product: CASSPPGGLTYNEQFF.

This chain links TRBV2 with TRBJ2-3, with 10 bases that match TRBD2. The V and J ends lost 9 bases and 4 bases, in that order; junction bases with no gene match: 10. Germline V gives CDR1 SNHLY, CDR2 FYNNEI. CDR3 size: 15 residues. The CDR3 bases are TGTGCCAGTGGAGAACCGGGACTAGCGTCAGATACGCAGTATTTT. Protein product: CASGEPGLASDTQYF. The variable domain in full, with the rest retrieved from reference TRBV2 and TRBJ2-3, is EPEVTQTPSHQVTQMGQEVILRCVPISNHLYFYWYRQILGQKVEFLVSFYNNEISEKSEIFDDQFSVERPDGSNFTLKIRSTKLEDSAMYFCASGEPGLASDTQYFGPGTRLTVL.

This clone was counted a few times. The V and J genes are TRBV5-1 and TRBJ2-5, with D maybe TRBD2 (5 bases). Germline values: CDR1 SGHRS, CDR2 YFSETQ. V lost 0 bases and J lost 4, with 13 bases in between. The CDR3 is made up of 15 amino acids. CDR3 residues: CASSLDTDSAETQYF. The CDR3 DNA sequence: TGCGCCAGCAGCTTGGATACGGACTCCGCAGAGACCCAGTACTTC.

This clone was seen only once. The chain joins TRBV6-5 to TRBJ2-1, with 7 bases that match TRBD1. The V and J ends lost 0 bases and 5 bases, in that order; junction bases with no gene match: 7. Per germline, CDR1 MNHEY and CDR2 SVGAGI. CDR3 length: 16 amino acids. CDR3 bases: TGTGCCAGCAGTTACTCCGGGACAGATACTCACAATGAGCAGTTCTTC. The encoded protein is CASSYSGTDTHNEQFF.

V gene TRBV4-3 combines with J gene TRBJ1-1; no definite D call. The germline gives CDR1 LGHNA, CDR2 YSLEER. Between the trimmed V and J ends, which lost 1 base and 0 bases, there was a span of 6 bases. The CDR3 is 14 residues long. This chain's CDR3 is CASSQVQLNTEAFF. The CDR3 DNA reads TGCGCCAGCAGCCAAGTACAACTGAACACTGAAGCTTTCTTT.

The J gene is TRBJ2-3, the V gene TRBV9; 8 nucleotides align to TRBD2. Germline values: CDR1 SGDLS, CDR2 YYNGEE. This CDR3 has 16 amino acids. With V trimmed by 0 bases and J by 2 bases, 5 bases remained unmatched. This CDR3 reads CASSVAPRGDTDTQYF. The DNA for the CDR3 is TGTGCCAGCAGCGTAGCTCCGCGGGGGGACACAGATACGCAGTATTTT.

The V and J genes are TRBV28 and TRBJ1-4; D not certain. The CDR3 is 15 residues long. Germline assignment: CDR1 MDHEN and CDR2 SYDVKM. V lost 10 bases, J lost 0 bases, and 15 bases lay in between. In DNA form, the CDR3 reads TGTGCCACCATGAAGGCGGGCGCAACTAATGAAAAACTGTTTTTT. Its translation: CATMKAGATNEKLFF.

The chain joins TRBV9 to TRBJ1-1; no reliable D call. Germline V gene sequence: CDR1 SGDLS, CDR2 YYNGEE. V dropped 2 bases and J dropped 4 bases, with 12 bases sitting between them. CDR3 length: 14 residues. The CDR3 here is CASSVSRVGTEAFF. The CDR3 nucleotides read TGTGCCAGCAGCGTGTCACGGGTGGGCACTGAAGCTTTCTTT.

This chain links TRBV10-3 with TRBJ1-2, with 8 bases that match TRBD1. Germline V CDR1 and CDR2: ENHRY, SYGVKD. The CDR3 is made up of 13 amino acids. With V trimmed by 6 bases and J by 3 bases, 3 bases remained unmatched. CDR3: CAIRKQGDYGYTF. In nucleotides, the CDR3 is TGTGCCATCAGGAAACAGGGGGACTATGGCTACACCTTC.

V gene TRBV19 combines with J gene TRBJ1-5; 10 bases line up with TRBD1. CDR1 is LNHDA, CDR2 SQIVND, per germline (reference sequence). The CDR3 length is 14 residues. The trim removed 1 base at V and 6 bases at J, leaving 0 bases unmatched. The CDR3 protein is CASSIGQGAQPQHF. CDR3 coding DNA: TGTGCCAGTAGTATAGGACAGGGGGCTCAGCCCCAGCATTTT.

The V gene is TRBV5-6, the J gene TRBJ2-7; the D gene is possibly TRBD1 (6 bases). V lost 4 bases and J 3 bases, leaving 17 bases between the germline ends. Germline V lookup: CDR1 SGHDT, CDR2 YYEEEE. The CDR3 consists of 15 residues. CDR3 region: CASSPTHRGHYEQYF. For the CDR3, the DNA is TGTGCCAGCAGCCCTACGCACCGGGGACACTACGAGCAGTACTTC.

The rearrangement joins TRBV5-1 to TRBJ1-2; a weak D match, TRBD1 (5 bases). In germline, CDR1 is SGHRS, CDR2 YFSETQ. Trimming left V 5 bases short and J 3 bases short, with 14 bases between. This CDR3 spans 14 amino acids. The CDR3 DNA reads as TGCGCCAGCAGTTCCGGGACGGGAGACTATGGCTACACCTTC. It yields the protein CASSSGTGDYGYTF.

The rearrangement links TRBV11-1 to TRBJ2-7; D is possibly TRBD2 (5 bases). The germline CDR1 and CDR2 sequences are SGHAT and FQDESV (reference sequence). V shed 5 bases and J shed 6 bases, with 23 bases lying between them. This CDR3 has 16 residues. The CDR3 region is CASSPKRGSYLSEQYF. CDR3 DNA: TGTGCCAGCAGCCCGAAAAGAGGGAGTTATCTCTCCGAGCAGTACTTC.

CDR3 DNA sequence: TGTGCCAGCAGTTCTCCAGGGGGTCATCAGCCCCAGCATTTT. It encodes CASSSPGGHQPQHF. The rearrangement uses TRBV28 and TRBJ1-5; 7 bases align to TRBD1. Germline values: CDR1 MDHEN, CDR2 SYDVKM. After removal of 4 bases from V and 5 bases from J, the junction contained 5 bases not matched to a gene. The CDR3 has 14 amino acids.

The CDR3 DNA follows: TGTGCCAGCAGGCCGTACTATGGACAGGGGAGGTACGAGCAGTACTTC. Protein product: CASRPYYGQGRYEQYF. The V gene is TRBV28, the J gene TRBJ2-7; 9 positions agree with TRBD1. Unmatched junction bases numbered 13, after V lost 6 bases and J lost 4 bases. Germline lookup yields CDR1 MDHEN and CDR2 SYDVKM. This CDR3 has 16 amino acids. Supplemented by reference TRBV28 and TRBJ2-7, the full variable domain reads DVKVTQSSRYLVKRTGEKVFLECVQDMDHENMFWYRQDPGLGLRLIYFSYDVKMKEKGDIPEGYSVSREKKERFSLILESASTNQTSMYLCASRPYYGQGRYEQYFGPGTRLTVT.

J is TRBJ1-2 and V is TRBV6-5; D is unclear. The CDR3 consists of 14 residues. Per germline, CDR1 MNHEY and CDR2 SVGAGI. The V end lost 6 bases, the J end lost 8 bases, and 19 bases lay between the germline ends. The CDR3 nucleotides are TGTGCCAGCAGGGACTCTCGGACGGGTTCCGGCTACACCTTC. The encoded protein is CASRDSRTGSGYTF.

The rearrangement joins TRBV11-1 to TRBJ2-3; 11 bases map to TRBD2. Germline V gives CDR1 SGHAT, CDR2 FQDESV (reference sequence). After removal of 8 bases from V and 6 bases from J, the junction contained 7 bases not matched to a gene. CDR3 length equals 14 residues. CDR3 residues: CASGTSGSSDTQYF. CDR3 sequence (DNA): TGTGCCAGCGGAACTAGCGGGAGTTCGGATACGCAGTATTTT.

V usage is TRBV28 and J usage is TRBJ1-1; D possibly corresponds to TRBD1 (6 bases). V shed 2 bases and J shed 2 bases, with 9 bases lying between them. Per the germline V gene, CDR1 is MDHEN and CDR2 is SYDVKM. The CDR3 extends over 14 amino acids. CDR3 DNA sequence: TGTGCCAGCAGTTTACCGACAGGTAACACTGAAGCTTTCTTT. Translation gives CASSLPTGNTEAFF.